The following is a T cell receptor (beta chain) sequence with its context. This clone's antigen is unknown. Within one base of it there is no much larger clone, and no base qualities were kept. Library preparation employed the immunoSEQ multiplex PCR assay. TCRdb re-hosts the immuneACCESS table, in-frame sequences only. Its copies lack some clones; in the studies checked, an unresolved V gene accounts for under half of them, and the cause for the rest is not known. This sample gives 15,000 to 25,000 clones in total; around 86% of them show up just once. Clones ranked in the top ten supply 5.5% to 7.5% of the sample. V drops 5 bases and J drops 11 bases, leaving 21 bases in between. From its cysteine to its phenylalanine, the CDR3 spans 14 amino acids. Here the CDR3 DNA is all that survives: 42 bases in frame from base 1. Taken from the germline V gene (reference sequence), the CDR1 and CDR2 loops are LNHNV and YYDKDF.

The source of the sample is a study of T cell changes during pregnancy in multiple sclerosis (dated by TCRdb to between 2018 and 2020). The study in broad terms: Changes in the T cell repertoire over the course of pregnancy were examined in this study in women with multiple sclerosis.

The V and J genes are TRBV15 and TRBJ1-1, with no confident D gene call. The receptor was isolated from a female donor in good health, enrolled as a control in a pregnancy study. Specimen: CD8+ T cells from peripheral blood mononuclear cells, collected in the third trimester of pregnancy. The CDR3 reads CATSGFTGTSDAFF. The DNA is TGTGCCACCAGCGGATTTACGGGTACCTCCGACGCTTTCTTT.